The clone carrying this T cell receptor (beta chain) was counted once. What it recognizes is unknown. The CDR3 totals 17 residues. Germline values: CDR1 LGHDT, CDR2 YNNKEL (reference sequence). These data are taken from a study of blood T cells in healthy people across ages. Study-wide results and limits: Samples with more naive T cells showed higher observed beta diversity.

A minimum of 6 micrograms of total RNA was extracted per sample. Next came a second PCR, run for about 7 to 11 cycles, which used a sample-barcoded 5' primer along with a J-beta primer mix. TCRdb passed the 5' RACE reads through MiXCR, listing each CDR3 protein once. This table holds 850,000 to 1,100,000 distinct CDR3 sequences, roughly two fifths found once. Sequenced: blood. The clonotype was recovered from a man younger than 35 in good health. The chain combines TRBV3-1 with TRBJ2-7, with D possibly being TRBD2 (5 bases). The J call is uncertain, as TRBJ2-5 better fits the DNA end. The CDR3 protein is CASSQARAGLAQETQYF. The CDR3 DNA sequence: TGTGCCAGCAGCCAAGCGCGGGCAGGACTCGCACAAGAGACCCAGTACTTC.